This passage covers 15 T cell receptor beta chains from one sample sequenced in a study of graft-versus-host responses after intestinal transplantation. Here immunoSEQ multiplex PCR was the method, and the copy in TCRdb shows in-frame clones only, minus some. Of fewer than 150,000 clones detected, around 90% appear once; the ten largest clones hold approximately 0.17%. The antigens for these receptors are not known. Specimen: unstimulated CD4+ T cells sorted from spleen or lymph node cells, collected before intestinal transplant. The receptors shown here come from a human donor who received an intestinal transplant.

The chain is built from TRBV7-9 and TRBJ1-4; D might be TRBD1 (5 bases). CDR1 is SEHNR, CDR2 FQNEAQ, per germline (reference sequence). The CDR3 contains 14 residues. Trimming pared 1 base from V and 12 bases from J, leaving 15 bases between. The CDR3 region is CASSLGGTPSELFF. The DNA for the CDR3 is TGTGCCAGCAGCTTAGGGGGGACCCCTTCGGAACTGTTTTTT.

The chain has TRBV5-1 and TRBJ2-2, with D uncertain. This CDR3 spans 15 amino acids. Trimming removed 3 bases at V and 1 base at J, with 10 bases between. Per the germline V gene, CDR1 is SGHRS and CDR2 is YFSETQ. The CDR3 region is CASSSSTENTGELFF. CDR3 sequence (DNA): TGCGCCAGCAGCTCCTCAACCGAGAACACCGGGGAGCTGTTTTTT.

This sequence joins TRBV6-5 and TRBJ2-2, with 9 bases that match TRBD1. Trimming took 4 bases from V and 9 from J; bases not matched to a gene: 12. The CDR3 extends over 16 amino acids. The germline V gene has CDR1 MNHEY and CDR2 SVGAGI. In DNA form, the CDR3 reads TGTGCCAGCAGTTTACCCGGGACAGGGTTAACCCGGGAGCTGTTTTTT. This translates into CASSLPGTGLTRELFF.

The chain combines TRBV18 with TRBJ2-1; perhaps D is TRBD1 or TRBD2 (5 bases each). V lost 4 bases, J lost 15 bases, and 13 bases lay in between. CDR1 and CDR2 (germline): KGHSH, LQKENI. The CDR3 covers 11 residues. Here the CDR3 reads CASSRTAGTFF. CDR3 nucleotide sequence: TGTGCCAGCTCACGAACGGCAGGGACGTTCTTC.

This clone showed up just a few times. This chain links TRBV7-9 with TRBJ2-2; the D is unclear. This CDR3 has 13 residues. The V gene lost 3 bases and the J gene lost 4 bases, with 6 bases spanning the gap. CDR1 and CDR2 from the germline V gene are SEHNR and FQNEAQ (reference sequence). CDR3 in amino acids: CASSLDRTGELFF. CDR3 DNA sequence: TGTGCCAGCAGCTTGGACCGCACCGGGGAGCTGTTTTTT.

The J gene is TRBJ1-2, the V gene TRBV29-1; possible D gene TRBD1, 5 bases. Germline V gives CDR1 SQVTM, CDR2 ANQGSEA. Trimming removed 4 bases at V and 5 bases at J, with 11 bases between. This CDR3 is 12 amino acids long. The DNA of the CDR3 is TGCAGCGTTGTTAGGTGGGGGTATGGCTACACCTTC. Amino acid sequence: CSVVRWGYGYTF.

The genes are TRBV5-4 and TRBJ2-3; 10 nucleotides align to TRBD2. The germline V gene has CDR1 SGHNT and CDR2 YYREEE (reference sequence). The CDR3 contains 15 residues. V lost 5 bases and J lost 5; bases outside the gene matches: 8. CDR3 loop: CASSLTSGEGDTQYF. Written as DNA, the CDR3 is TGTGCCAGCAGTCTAACTAGCGGGGAGGGAGATACGCAGTATTTT.

This rearrangement joins TRBV5-1 to TRBJ2-3; possibly TRBD1 for D (5 bases). V gave up 1 base and J gave up 2 bases, with 11 bases separating them. The CDR3 has 15 amino acids. The germline V gene has CDR1 SGHRS and CDR2 YFSETQ. The CDR3 here is CASSLTQGITDTQYF. The CDR3 coding sequence is TGCGCCAGCAGCTTGACCCAGGGAATCACAGATACGCAGTATTTT.

This chain connects TRBV7-3 to TRBJ1-1; D is possibly TRBD1 (5 bases). Germline CDR1 and CDR2: SGHTA and FQGTGA. Trimming cost V 5 bases and J 5 bases, with 12 bases left between them. The CDR3 sequence is 13 residues long. In DNA form, the CDR3 reads TGTGCCAGCAGCCCGACAGTAGGGACTGAAGCTTTCTTT. It codes for CASSPTVGTEAFF.

The V gene is TRBV11-2, the J gene TRBJ2-7; TRBD2 matches 9 bases. This CDR3 region has 16 residues. With V trimmed by 1 base and J by 0 bases, 4 bases remained unmatched. Germline V gives CDR1 SGHAT, CDR2 FQNNGV. As DNA, the CDR3 is TGTGCCAGCAGCTTAGTCCCGGGACTAGCCTCCTACGAGCAGTACTTC. This sequence encodes CASSLVPGLASYEQYF.

This chain links TRBV5-6 with TRBJ2-7; TRBD1 matches at 7 bases. This CDR3 has 15 residues. CDR1 and CDR2 from the germline V gene are SGHDT and YYEEEE. V lost 4 bases to trimming and J lost 6 bases; unmatched junction nucleotides: 13. The CDR3 sequence is CASSPGGRQLGEQYF. For the CDR3, the DNA is TGTGCCAGCAGCCCAGGGGGACGACAGTTGGGCGAGCAGTACTTC.

The chain employs TRBV27 and TRBJ1-2; D ambiguous. The V end lost 5 bases, the J end lost 2 bases, and 15 bases lay between the germline ends. From germline, CDR1 is MNHEY and CDR2 SMNVEV (reference sequence). The CDR3 totals 15 residues. The CDR3 is CASSPSPGANYGYTF. The CDR3 DNA reads as TGTGCCAGCAGTCCCTCCCCGGGAGCAAACTATGGCTACACCTTC.

The gene calls are TRBV9 and TRBJ2-1, with 7 bases aligning to TRBD2. V shed 2 bases, J shed 5 bases, and the junction held 13 bases outside the gene matches. The CDR3 spans 17 residues. Germline CDR1 is SGDLS and CDR2 is YYNGEE. The CDR3 DNA reads as TGTGCCAGCAGCGTCCCTCTGGGCGGGGGAGGAAACAATGAGCAGTTCTTC. This codes for CASSVPLGGGGNNEQFF. The variable domain in full, with the rest retrieved from reference TRBV9 and TRBJ2-1, is DSGVTQTPKHLITATGQRVTLRCSPRSGDLSVYWYQQSLDQGLQFLIQYYNGEERAKGNILERFSAQQFPDLHSELNLSSLELGDSALYFCASSVPLGGGGNNEQFFGPGTRLTVL.

This chain uses TRBV28 with TRBJ1-2; 9 nucleotides agree with TRBD1. The germline V gene has CDR1 MDHEN and CDR2 SYDVKM. CDR3 size: 13 residues. V was pared by 6 bases and J by 6 bases, with 5 bases of the junction left unmatched. CDR3 residues: CASSSGQGDGYTF. DNA for the CDR3: TGTGCCAGCAGCTCGGGACAGGGTGATGGCTACACCTTC.

V usage is TRBV5-1 and J usage is TRBJ1-1, with D unresolved. V was trimmed by 0 bases and J by 1 base, leaving 7 bases between them. Germline loops: CDR1 SGHRS, CDR2 YFSETQ. This CDR3 spans 14 amino acids. The CDR3 sequence: CASSLEGPNTEAFF. CDR3 bases: TGCGCCAGCAGCTTGGAGGGTCCGAACACTGAAGCTTTCTTT.